These 20 T cell receptor beta chains were sequenced from one sample in a study of early T cells in non-severe SARS-CoV-2 infection. TCRdb analysed the 5' RACE reads with MiXCR anew, one entry per CDR3 protein. The sample records 35,000 to 45,000 distinct CDR3 sequences, about 5.3% being singletons. The source material was whole blood, sampled at baseline. All receptors come from an adult who was a healthcare worker with PCR-confirmed SARS-CoV-2 infection or an uninfected control (not recorded which).

This clonotype occurred many times. The V call is TRBV20-1, the J call TRBJ1-5; tentative D call: TRBD1 (5 bases). The CDR3 sequence is 15 residues long. Germline values: CDR1 DFQATT, CDR2 SNEGSKA (reference sequence). V dropped 4 bases and J dropped 0 bases, with 13 bases sitting between them. The CDR3 spells CSATLWGPSNQPQHF. CDR3 in DNA: TGCAGTGCTACCCTATGGGGCCCTAGCAATCAGCCCCAGCATTTT.

This clonotype was recorded a few times. The gene calls are TRBV7-9 and TRBJ2-1, with TRBD2 matching 12 bases. With 5 bases clipped from V and 9 bases from J, the junction kept 5 bases outside the gene matches. This CDR3 region has 14 residues. Germline assignment: CDR1 SEHNR and CDR2 FQNEAQ (reference sequence). Written as DNA, the CDR3 is TGTGCCAGCAGCCCGACTAGCGGGAGCAGTGAGCAGTTCTTC. This encodes CASSPTSGSSEQFF.

This clonotype was recorded many times. This chain uses TRBV14 with TRBJ1-2; D is uncertain. The germline V gene has CDR1 SGHDN and CDR2 FVKESK. The V gene lost 0 bases and the J gene lost 1 base, with 9 bases spanning the gap. The CDR3 loop spans 15 amino acids. This chain's CDR3 is CASSQEGIINYGYTF. As DNA, the CDR3 is TGTGCCAGCAGCCAAGAAGGAATTATTAACTATGGCTACACCTTC. Full variable domain (remainder filled in from reference TRBV14 and TRBJ1-2): EAGVTQFPSHSVIEKGQTVTLRCDPISGHDNLYWYRRVMGKEIKFLLHFVKESKQDESGMPNNRFLAERTGGTYSTLKVQPAELEDSGVYFCASSQEGIINYGYTFGSGTRLTVV.

This clonotype turned up a few times. The rearrangement links TRBV20-1 to TRBJ2-1; 7 positions agree with TRBD2. This CDR3 is built from 15 residues. V lost 6 bases and J lost 5; bases outside the gene matches: 13. Germline V gene sequence: CDR1 DFQATT, CDR2 SNEGSKA (reference sequence). This CDR3 reads CSAPRGLAADNEQFF. The CDR3 DNA is TGCAGTGCCCCCCGAGGGCTAGCGGCCGACAATGAGCAGTTCTTC.

This clonotype was seen repeatedly, ten times or more. V usage is TRBV4-3 and J usage is TRBJ2-1, with D possibly being TRBD1 or TRBD2 (5 bases each). The V and J ends lost 3 bases and 8 bases respectively, with 17 bases between them. This CDR3 has 15 residues. CDR1 and CDR2 from the germline V gene are LGHNA and YSLEER. The CDR3 bases are TGCGCCAGCAGCCACCGGGACCCGGAGGACTATGAGCAGTTCTTC. Encoded protein: CASSHRDPEDYEQFF.

This clonotype was seen at least ten times. The V gene is TRBV6-4, the J gene TRBJ1-1, with 7 bases matching TRBD1. The CDR3 runs 16 residues. The J segment lost 0 bases and the V segment lost 1 base, leaving 5 bases of the junction unmatched. CDR1 is MRHNA, CDR2 SNTAGT, per germline. This CDR3 is CASSDCTGALNTEAFF. The CDR3 DNA reads TGTGCCAGCAGTGACTGTACAGGGGCCCTGAACACTGAAGCTTTCTTT.

This clonotype has just a few counts. This rearrangement joins TRBV18 to TRBJ2-5, with 7 bases that match TRBD1. The V and J ends lost 4 bases and 1 base, in that order; junction bases with no gene match: 3. CDR1 KGHSH and CDR2 LQKENI come from the germline V gene. This CDR3 has 14 amino acids. The CDR3 loop reads CASSHAGGQETQYF. CDR3 DNA: TGTGCCAGCTCACACGCAGGGGGCCAAGAGACCCAGTACTTC.

This clonotype was detected only a few times. V and J are TRBV18 and TRBJ1-2; TRBD1 agrees at 7 bases. V shed 3 bases and J 2 bases; nucleotides not matched to a gene: 0. This CDR3 is built from 13 residues. Per the germline V gene, CDR1 is KGHSH and CDR2 is LQKENI. This CDR3 is CASSPGQNYGYTF. The CDR3 region has the DNA TGTGCCAGCTCACCGGGACAGAACTATGGCTACACCTTC. Complete variable domain (other parts from reference TRBV18 and TRBJ1-2): NAGVMQNPRHLVRRRGQEARLRCSPMKGHSHVYWYRQLPEEGLKFMVYLQKENIIDESGMPKERFSAEFPKEGPSILRIQQVVRGDSAAYFCASSPGQNYGYTFGSGTRLTVV.

This clonotype appeared many times. The J gene is TRBJ1-2, the V gene TRBV12-3 or TRBV12-4, with 7 nucleotides matching TRBD1. With V trimmed by 8 bases and J by 4 bases, 10 bases remained unmatched. CDR3 length equals 14 residues. CDR3 loop: CASLLTGRGYGYTF. The CDR3 DNA sequence: TGTGCCAGCCTTTTGACAGGGAGAGGCTATGGCTACACCTTC.

This chain links TRBV20-1 with TRBJ2-1; a weak D match, TRBD2 (6 bases). There are 14 residues in the CDR3. CDR1 and CDR2 from the germline V gene are DFQATT and SNEGSKA (reference sequence). Trimming shortened V by 4 bases and J by 5 bases, and 15 bases separated the two germline ends. The CDR3 DNA reads as TGCAGTGCTACGGGGGTAGCGCGAGACAATGAGCAGTTCTTC. It encodes CSATGVARDNEQFF.

This clonotype was detected ten times or more. The CDR3 DNA reads as TGTGCCAGCAGAAAGGCGGGGCGGGACAGGGACTATGAGCAGTTCTTC. Encoded protein: CASRKAGRDRDYEQFF. The rearrangement joins TRBV11-2 to TRBJ2-1; TRBD1 matches 9 bases. V shed 6 bases, J shed 8 bases, and the junction held 14 bases outside the gene matches. Germline CDR1 reads SGHAT; CDR2 reads FQNNGV. The CDR3 length is 16 residues.

This clonotype has at least ten counts. This chain uses TRBV20-1 with TRBJ2-4; 13 nucleotides line up with TRBD2. CDR3 length equals 18 residues. Unmatched junction bases numbered 15, after V lost 4 bases and J lost 6 bases. Germline lookup yields CDR1 DFQATT and CDR2 SNEGSKA (reference sequence). In nucleotides, the CDR3 is TGCAGTGCTAAAAGCATCGGGACTAGCGGGGCGGGGCGAAACATTCAGTACTTC. Its translation: CSAKSIGTSGAGRNIQYF.

At least ten counts were recorded for this clonotype. The chain is built from TRBV20-1 and TRBJ2-3, with TRBD2 identical over 14 bases. The CDR3 spans 17 residues. The V segment lost 6 bases and the J segment 1 base; nucleotides outside the gene matches: 9. Per the germline V gene, CDR1 is DFQATT and CDR2 is SNEGSKA (reference sequence). CDR3 sequence reads: CSAGTSGRGGGTDTQYF. In DNA, the CDR3 is TGCAGTGCCGGGACTAGCGGGAGAGGAGGGGGCACAGATACGCAGTATTTT.

The sample holds many counts of this clonotype. DNA of the CDR3: TGCGCCAGCAGCCAAGATACAGGGTTCGATGAGCAGTTCTTC. Encoded protein: CASSQDTGFDEQFF. The chain joins TRBV4-3 to TRBJ2-1, with D perhaps TRBD1 (6 bases). This CDR3 region has 14 residues. The germline V gene encodes CDR1 LGHNA and CDR2 YSLEER. Trimming stripped 0 bases from V and 8 bases from J, with 11 bases between.

This clonotype was counted at least ten times. J is TRBJ1-5 and V is TRBV29-1; D gene unclear. There are 13 residues in the CDR3. Germline V gives CDR1 SQVTM, CDR2 ANQGSEA. Between the trimmed V and J ends, which lost 4 bases and 0 bases, there was a span of 7 bases. The CDR3 loop is CSVAWTSNQPQHF. The DNA for the CDR3 is TGCAGCGTTGCCTGGACTAGCAATCAGCCCCAGCATTTT.

This clonotype was seen at least ten times. This rearrangement joins TRBV5-1 to TRBJ2-1, with 9 bases matching TRBD2. V dropped 0 bases and J dropped 8; count of bases not matched to a gene: 3. The CDR3 consists of 14 residues. In germline, CDR1 is SGHRS, CDR2 YFSETQ. The CDR3 here is CASSLGTSADEQFF. CDR3 coding DNA: TGCGCCAGCAGCTTGGGGACTAGCGCGGATGAGCAGTTCTTC.

The chain has TRBV29-1 and TRBJ2-7; the match to TRBD1 covers 10 bases. The CDR3 spans 14 residues. Germline V gene lookup returns CDR1 SQVTM and CDR2 ANQGSEA. With 4 bases clipped from V and 6 bases from J, the junction kept 9 bases outside the gene matches. For the CDR3, the DNA is TGCAGCGTTGGGGCGGGACAGGGGAGTAGCGAGCAGTACTTC. Protein product: CSVGAGQGSSEQYF.

This clonotype turned up a few times. The genes are TRBV12-3 or TRBV12-4 and TRBJ1-5; 8 nucleotides agree with TRBD1. J was trimmed by 6 bases and V by 7 bases; bases with no gene match: 5. This CDR3 has 13 amino acids. The CDR3 sequence is CASTPDRGQPQHF. CDR3 coding DNA: TGTGCCAGCACCCCTGACAGGGGTCAGCCCCAGCATTTT.

The rearrangement joins TRBV2 to TRBJ2-5; D perhaps matches TRBD1 (6 bases). The germline CDR1 and CDR2 sequences are SNHLY and FYNNEI. CDR3 length equals 15 residues. The V end was cut by 6 bases, the J end by 4 bases, with 18 bases between. This CDR3 reads CASSIYRVVGETQYF. For the CDR3, the DNA is TGTGCCAGCAGCATTTACAGGGTCGTAGGAGAGACCCAGTACTTC.

In its sample, this clonotype was seen many times. The chain has TRBV5-1 and TRBJ2-1; tentative D call: TRBD2 (6 bases). Trimming pared 7 bases from V and 7 bases from J, leaving 18 bases between. The germline CDR1 and CDR2 sequences are SGHRS and YFSETQ. This CDR3 comprises 14 residues. CDR3 protein: CASADGLLRNEQFF. In nucleotides, the CDR3 is TGCGCCAGCGCCGATGGACTACTAAGGAATGAGCAGTTCTTC. Drawing the rest from reference TRBV5-1 and TRBJ2-1, the complete variable domain is KAGVTQTPRYLIKTRGQQVTLSCSPISGHRSVSWYQQTPGQGLQFLFEYFSETQRNKGNFPGRFSGRQFSNSRSEMNVSTLELGDSALYLCASADGLLRNEQFFGPGTRLTVL.